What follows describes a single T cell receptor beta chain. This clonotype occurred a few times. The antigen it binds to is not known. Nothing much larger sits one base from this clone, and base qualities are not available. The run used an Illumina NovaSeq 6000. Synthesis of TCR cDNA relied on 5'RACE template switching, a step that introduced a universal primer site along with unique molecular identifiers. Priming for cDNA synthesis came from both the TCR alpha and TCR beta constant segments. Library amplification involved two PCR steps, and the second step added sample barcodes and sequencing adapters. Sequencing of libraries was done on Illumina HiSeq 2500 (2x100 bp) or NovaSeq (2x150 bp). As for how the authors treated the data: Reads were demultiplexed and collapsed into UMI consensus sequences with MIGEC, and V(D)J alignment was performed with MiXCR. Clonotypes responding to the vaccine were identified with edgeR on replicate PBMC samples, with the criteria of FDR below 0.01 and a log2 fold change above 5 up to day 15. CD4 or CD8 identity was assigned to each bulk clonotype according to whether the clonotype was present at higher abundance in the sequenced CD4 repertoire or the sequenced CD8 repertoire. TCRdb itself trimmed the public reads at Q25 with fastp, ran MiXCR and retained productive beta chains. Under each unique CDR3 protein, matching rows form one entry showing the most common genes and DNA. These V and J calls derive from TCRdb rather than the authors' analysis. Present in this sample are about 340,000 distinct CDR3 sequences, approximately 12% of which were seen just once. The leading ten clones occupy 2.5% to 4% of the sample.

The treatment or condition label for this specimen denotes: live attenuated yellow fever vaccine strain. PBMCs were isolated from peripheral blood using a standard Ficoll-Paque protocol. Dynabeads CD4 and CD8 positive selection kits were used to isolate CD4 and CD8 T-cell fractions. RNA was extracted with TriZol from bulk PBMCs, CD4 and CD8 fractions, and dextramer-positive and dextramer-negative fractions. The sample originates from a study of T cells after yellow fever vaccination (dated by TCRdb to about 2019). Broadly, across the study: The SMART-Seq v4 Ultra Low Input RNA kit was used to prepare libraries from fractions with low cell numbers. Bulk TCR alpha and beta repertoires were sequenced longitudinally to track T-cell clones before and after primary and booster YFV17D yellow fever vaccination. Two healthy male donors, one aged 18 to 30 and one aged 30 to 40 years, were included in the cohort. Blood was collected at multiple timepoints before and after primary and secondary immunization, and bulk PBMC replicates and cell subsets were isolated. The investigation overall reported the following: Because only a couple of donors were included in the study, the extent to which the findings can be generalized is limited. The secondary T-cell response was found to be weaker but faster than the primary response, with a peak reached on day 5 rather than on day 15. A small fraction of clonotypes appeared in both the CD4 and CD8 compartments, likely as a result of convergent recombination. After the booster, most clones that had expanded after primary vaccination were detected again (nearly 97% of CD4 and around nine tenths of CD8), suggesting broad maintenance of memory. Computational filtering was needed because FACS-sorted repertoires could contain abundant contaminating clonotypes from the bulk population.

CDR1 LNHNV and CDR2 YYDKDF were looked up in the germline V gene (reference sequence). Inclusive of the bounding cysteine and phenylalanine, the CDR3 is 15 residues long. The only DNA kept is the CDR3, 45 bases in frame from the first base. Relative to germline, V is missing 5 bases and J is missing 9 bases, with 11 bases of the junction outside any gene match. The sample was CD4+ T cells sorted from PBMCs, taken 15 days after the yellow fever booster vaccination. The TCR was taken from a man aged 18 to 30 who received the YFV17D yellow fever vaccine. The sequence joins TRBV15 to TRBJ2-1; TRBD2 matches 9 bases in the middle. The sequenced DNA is TGTGCCACCAGCGGTAGGCTAGCGGGACGGGGTGAGCAGTTCTTC. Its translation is CATSGRLAGRGEQFF.